These 4 T cell receptor beta chains came from one sample sequenced in a study of response to subunit inactivated influenza vaccine. Each CDR3 protein is one row after TCRdb ran MiXCR on the RT-PCR reads. The sample yields 750,000 to 850,000 distinct CDR3 sequences, 18% seen once. The sample was PBMCs from blood, taken 5 days after vaccination. Receptors were obtained from a man aged 50 to 59 who received an inactivated influenza vaccine.

J is TRBJ2-1 and V is TRBV5-4; 12 positions match TRBD2. This CDR3 spans 17 amino acids. Trimming took 4 bases from V and 2 from J; bases not matched to a gene: 7. Germline V gene sequence: CDR1 SGHNT, CDR2 YYREEE (reference sequence). CDR3 sequence (DNA): TGTGCCAGCAGCGGCCGGACTAGCGGGATTGCCTACAATGAGCAGTTCTTC. Translating it yields CASSGRTSGIAYNEQFF. The complete variable domain, with remaining parts taken from reference TRBV5-4 and TRBJ2-1, reads ETGVTQSPTHLIKTRGQQVTLRCSSQSGHNTVSWYQQALGQGPQFIFQYYREEENGRGNFPPRFSGLQFPNYSSELNVNALELDDSALYLCASSGRTSGIAYNEQFFGPGTRLTVL.

The sample holds a few counts of this clonotype. This chain connects TRBV6-1 to TRBJ2-2; D is perhaps TRBD1 (5 bases). The CDR3 contains 13 residues. Trimming removed 11 bases from V and 2 bases from J, with 12 bases in between. Germline V gives CDR1 MNHNS, CDR2 SASEGT. CDR3 region: CAAGFFNTGELFF. The CDR3 DNA reads TGTGCCGCAGGGTTTTTTAACACCGGGGAGCTGTTTTTT.

CDR3 sequence reads: CASSLVRQGEDTQYF. CDR3 nucleotides: TGTGCCAGCAGCTTGGTGCGACAGGGGGAAGATACGCAGTATTTT. This sequence joins TRBV5-4 and TRBJ2-3, with TRBD1 identical over 9 bases. Germline CDR1 is SGHNT and CDR2 is YYREEE (reference sequence). With V trimmed by 0 bases and J by 5 bases, 4 bases remained unmatched. The CDR3 has 15 residues.

The chain couples TRBV12-3 or TRBV12-4 to TRBJ2-7; 11 bases match TRBD2. There are 14 residues in the CDR3. V lost 2 bases and J lost 10; bases outside the gene matches: 7. The CDR3 reads CASSLQLAGALQYF. DNA for the CDR3: TGTGCCAGCAGTTTACAACTAGCGGGGGCCCTACAGTACTTC.